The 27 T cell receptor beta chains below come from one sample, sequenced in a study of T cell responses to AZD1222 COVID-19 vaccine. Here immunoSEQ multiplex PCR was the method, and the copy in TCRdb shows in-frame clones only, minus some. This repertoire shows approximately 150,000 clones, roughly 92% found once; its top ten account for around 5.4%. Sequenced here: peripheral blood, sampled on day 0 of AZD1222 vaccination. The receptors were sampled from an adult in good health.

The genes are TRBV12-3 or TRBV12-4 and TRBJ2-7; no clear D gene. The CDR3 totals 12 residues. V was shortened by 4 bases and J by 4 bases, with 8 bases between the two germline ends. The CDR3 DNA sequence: TGTGCCAGCAGTTCTCAGGTTTACGAGCAGTACTTC. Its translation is CASSSQVYEQYF.

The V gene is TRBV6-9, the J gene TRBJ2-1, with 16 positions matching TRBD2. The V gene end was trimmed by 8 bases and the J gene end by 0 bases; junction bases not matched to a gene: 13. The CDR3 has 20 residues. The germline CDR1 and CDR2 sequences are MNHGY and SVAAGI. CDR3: CASETPGLAGGIASYNEQFF. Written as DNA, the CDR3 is TGTGCCAGCGAAACACCGGGACTAGCGGGGGGGATCGCCTCCTACAATGAGCAGTTCTTC.

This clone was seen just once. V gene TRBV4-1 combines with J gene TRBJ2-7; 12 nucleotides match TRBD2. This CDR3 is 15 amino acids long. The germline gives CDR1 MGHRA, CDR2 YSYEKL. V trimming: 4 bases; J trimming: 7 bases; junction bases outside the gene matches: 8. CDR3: CASSPTSGGREEQYF. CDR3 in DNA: TGCGCCAGCAGCCCGACTAGCGGGGGCCGCGAGGAGCAGTACTTC.

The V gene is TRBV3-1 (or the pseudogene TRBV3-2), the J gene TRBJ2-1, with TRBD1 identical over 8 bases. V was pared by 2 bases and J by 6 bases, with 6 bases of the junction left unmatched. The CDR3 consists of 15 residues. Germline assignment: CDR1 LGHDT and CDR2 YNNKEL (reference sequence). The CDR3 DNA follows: TGTGCCAGCAGCCAATCCGGGACAGGATTCAATGAGCAGTTCTTC. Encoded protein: CASSQSGTGFNEQFF.

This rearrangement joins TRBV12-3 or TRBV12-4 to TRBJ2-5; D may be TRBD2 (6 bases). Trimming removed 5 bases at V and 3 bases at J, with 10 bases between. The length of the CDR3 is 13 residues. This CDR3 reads CASSLGTEETQYF. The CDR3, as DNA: TGTGCCAGCAGTCTCGGGACTGAAGAGACCCAGTACTTC.

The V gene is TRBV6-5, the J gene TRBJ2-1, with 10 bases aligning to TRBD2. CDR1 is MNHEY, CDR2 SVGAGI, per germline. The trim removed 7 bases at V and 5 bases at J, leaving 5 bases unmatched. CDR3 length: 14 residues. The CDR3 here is CASIKLAGHNEQFF. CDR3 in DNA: TGTGCCAGCATTAAACTAGCGGGACACAATGAGCAGTTCTTC.

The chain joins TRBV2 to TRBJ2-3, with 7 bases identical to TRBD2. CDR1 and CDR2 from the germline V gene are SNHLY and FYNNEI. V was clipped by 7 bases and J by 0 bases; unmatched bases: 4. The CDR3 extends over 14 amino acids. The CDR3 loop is CASTTAGSTDTQYF. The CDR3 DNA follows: TGTGCCAGCACTACAGCGGGGAGCACAGATACGCAGTATTTT.

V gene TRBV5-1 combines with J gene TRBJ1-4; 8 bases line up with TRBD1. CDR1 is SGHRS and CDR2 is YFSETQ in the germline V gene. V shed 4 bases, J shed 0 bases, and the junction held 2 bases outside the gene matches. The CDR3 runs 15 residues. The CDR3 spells CASSSRGPTNEKLFF. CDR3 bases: TGCGCCAGCAGCAGCAGGGGGCCAACTAATGAAAAACTGTTTTTT.

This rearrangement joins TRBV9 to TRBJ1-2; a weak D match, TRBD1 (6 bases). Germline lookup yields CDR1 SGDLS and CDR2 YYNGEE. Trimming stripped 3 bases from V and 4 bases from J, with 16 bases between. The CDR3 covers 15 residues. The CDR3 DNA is TGTGCCAGCAGCGCCAAACAGGGACCCGCCTATGGCTACACCTTC. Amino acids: CASSAKQGPAYGYTF.

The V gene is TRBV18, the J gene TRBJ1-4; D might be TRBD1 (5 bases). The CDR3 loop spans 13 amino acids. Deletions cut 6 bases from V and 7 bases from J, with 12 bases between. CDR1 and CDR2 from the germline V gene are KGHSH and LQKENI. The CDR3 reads CASSQQGVEKLFF. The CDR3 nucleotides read TGTGCCAGCTCGCAGCAGGGTGTTGAAAAACTGTTTTTT.

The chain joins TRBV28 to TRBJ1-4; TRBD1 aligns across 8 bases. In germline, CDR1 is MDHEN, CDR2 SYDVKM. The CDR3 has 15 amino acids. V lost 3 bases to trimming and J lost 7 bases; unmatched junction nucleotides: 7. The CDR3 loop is CASSLIDRGREKLFF. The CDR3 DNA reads TGTGCCAGCAGTTTGATCGACAGGGGACGTGAAAAACTGTTTTTT.

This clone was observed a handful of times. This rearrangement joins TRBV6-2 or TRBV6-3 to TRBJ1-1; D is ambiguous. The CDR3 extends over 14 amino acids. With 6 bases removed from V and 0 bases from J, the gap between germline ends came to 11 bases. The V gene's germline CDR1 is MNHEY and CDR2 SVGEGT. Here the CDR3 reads CASSYSGMNTEAFF. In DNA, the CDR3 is TGTGCCAGCAGCTATTCAGGCATGAACACTGAAGCTTTCTTT.

The CDR3 is CSVRQGPEKLFF. The CDR3 DNA reads as TGCAGCGTTAGACAGGGTCCTGAAAAACTGTTTTTT. The rearrangement links TRBV29-1 to TRBJ1-4; 7 bases line up with TRBD1. With 5 bases clipped from V and 7 bases from J, the junction kept 4 bases outside the gene matches. Germline values: CDR1 SQVTM, CDR2 ANQGSEA. CDR3 length equals 12 residues.

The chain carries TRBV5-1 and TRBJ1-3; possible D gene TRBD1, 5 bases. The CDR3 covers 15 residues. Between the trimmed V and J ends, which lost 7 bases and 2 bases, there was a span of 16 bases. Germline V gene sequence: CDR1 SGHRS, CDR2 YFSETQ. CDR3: CASAQLGGPGNTIYF. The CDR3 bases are TGCGCCAGCGCACAACTGGGGGGTCCTGGAAACACCATATATTTT.

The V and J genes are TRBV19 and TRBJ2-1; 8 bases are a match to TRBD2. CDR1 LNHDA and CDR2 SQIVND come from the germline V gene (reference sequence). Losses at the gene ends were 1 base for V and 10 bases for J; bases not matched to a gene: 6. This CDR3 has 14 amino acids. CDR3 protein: CASSIAGGAREQFF. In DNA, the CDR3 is TGTGCCAGTAGTATAGCGGGGGGGGCGAGGGAGCAGTTCTTC.

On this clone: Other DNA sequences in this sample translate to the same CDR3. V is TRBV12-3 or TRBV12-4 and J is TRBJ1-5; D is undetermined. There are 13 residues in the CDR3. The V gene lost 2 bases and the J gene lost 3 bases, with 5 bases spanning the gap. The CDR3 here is CASSLWSNQPQHF. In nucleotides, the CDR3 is TGTGCCAGCAGTTTATGGTCCAATCAGCCCCAGCATTTT.

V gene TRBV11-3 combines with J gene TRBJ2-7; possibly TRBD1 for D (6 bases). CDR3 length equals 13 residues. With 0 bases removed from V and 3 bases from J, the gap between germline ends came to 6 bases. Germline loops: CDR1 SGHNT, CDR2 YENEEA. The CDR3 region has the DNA TGTGCCAGCAGCTTAGACAGGGGCTACGAGCAGTACTTC. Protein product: CASSLDRGYEQYF.

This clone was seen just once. DNA for the CDR3: TGTGCCAGCAGCGTAGCCATCGGGGGAGGTGAGGGCTACACCTTC. This encodes CASSVAIGGGEGYTF. V gene TRBV9 combines with J gene TRBJ1-2; D possibly corresponds to TRBD1 (5 bases). The V gene's germline CDR1 is SGDLS and CDR2 YYNGEE. The CDR3 totals 15 residues. V lost 0 bases and J 8 bases, leaving 17 bases between the germline ends. The whole variable domain, filled in from reference TRBV9 and TRBJ1-2, reads DSGVTQTPKHLITATGQRVTLRCSPRSGDLSVYWYQQSLDQGLQFLIQYYNGEERAKGNILERFSAQQFPDLHSELNLSSLELGDSALYFCASSVAIGGGEGYTFGSGTRLTVV.

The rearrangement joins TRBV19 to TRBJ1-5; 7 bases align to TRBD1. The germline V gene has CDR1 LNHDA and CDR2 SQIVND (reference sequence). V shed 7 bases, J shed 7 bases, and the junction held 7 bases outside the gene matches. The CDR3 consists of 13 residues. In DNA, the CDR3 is TGTGCCAGTACCACGACAGGGTACCAGCCCCAGCATTTT. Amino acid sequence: CASTTTGYQPQHF. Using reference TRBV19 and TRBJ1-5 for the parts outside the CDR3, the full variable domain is DGGITQSPKYLFRKEGQNVTLSCEQNLNHDAMYWYRQDPGQGLRLIYYSQIVNDFQKGDIAEGYSVSREKKESFPLTVTSAQKNPTAFYLCASTTTGYQPQHFGDGTRLSIL.

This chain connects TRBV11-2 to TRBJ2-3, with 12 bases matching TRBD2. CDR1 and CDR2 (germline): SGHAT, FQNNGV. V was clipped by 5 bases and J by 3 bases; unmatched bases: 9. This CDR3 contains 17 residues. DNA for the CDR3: TGTGCCAGCAGCCACCCGGACACTAGCGGGGGGACAGATACGCAGTATTTT. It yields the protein CASSHPDTSGGTDTQYF.

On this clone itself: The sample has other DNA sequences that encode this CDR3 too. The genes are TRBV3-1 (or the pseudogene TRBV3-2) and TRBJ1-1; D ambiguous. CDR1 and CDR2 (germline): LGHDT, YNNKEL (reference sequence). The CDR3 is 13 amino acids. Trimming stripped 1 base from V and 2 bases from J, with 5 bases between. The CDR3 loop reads CASSQGQNTEAFF. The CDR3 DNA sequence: TGTGCCAGCAGCCAAGGACAAAACACTGAAGCTTTCTTT.

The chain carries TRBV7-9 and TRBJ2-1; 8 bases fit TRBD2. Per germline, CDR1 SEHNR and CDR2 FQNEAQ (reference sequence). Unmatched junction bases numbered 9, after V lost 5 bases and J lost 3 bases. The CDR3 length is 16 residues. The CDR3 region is CASSPVAGGFYNEQFF. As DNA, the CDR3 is TGTGCCAGCAGCCCGGTCGCGGGGGGCTTCTACAATGAGCAGTTCTTC.

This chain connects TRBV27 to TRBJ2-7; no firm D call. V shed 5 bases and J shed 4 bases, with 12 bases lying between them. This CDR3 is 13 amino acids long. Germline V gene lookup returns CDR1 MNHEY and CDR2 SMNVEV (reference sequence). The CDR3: CASSPDPRYEQYF. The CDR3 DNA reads TGTGCCAGCAGTCCGGACCCCCGTTACGAGCAGTACTTC.

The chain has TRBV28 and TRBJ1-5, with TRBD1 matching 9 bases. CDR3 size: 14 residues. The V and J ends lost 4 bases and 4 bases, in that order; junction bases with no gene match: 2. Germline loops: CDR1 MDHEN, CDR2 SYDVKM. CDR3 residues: CASSSGTGNQPQHF. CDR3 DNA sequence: TGTGCCAGCAGTTCCGGGACAGGGAATCAGCCCCAGCATTTT. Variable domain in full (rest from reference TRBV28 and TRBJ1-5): DVKVTQSSRYLVKRTGEKVFLECVQDMDHENMFWYRQDPGLGLRLIYFSYDVKMKEKGDIPEGYSVSREKKERFSLILESASTNQTSMYLCASSSGTGNQPQHFGDGTRLSIL.

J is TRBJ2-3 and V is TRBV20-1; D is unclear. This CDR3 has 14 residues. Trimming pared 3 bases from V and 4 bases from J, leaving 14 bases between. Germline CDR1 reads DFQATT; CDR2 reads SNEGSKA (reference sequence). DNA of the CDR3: TGCAGTGCTAGTGGTCCTCGTGAGGCAGATACGCAGTATTTT. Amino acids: CSASGPREADTQYF.

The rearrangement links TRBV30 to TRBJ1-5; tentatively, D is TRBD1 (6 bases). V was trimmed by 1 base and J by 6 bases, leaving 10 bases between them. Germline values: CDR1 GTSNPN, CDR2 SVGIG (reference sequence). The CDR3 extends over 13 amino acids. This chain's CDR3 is CAWSEGEGQPQHF. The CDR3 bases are TGTGCCTGGAGTGAGGGGGAGGGTCAGCCCCAGCATTTT. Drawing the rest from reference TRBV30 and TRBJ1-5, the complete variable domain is SQTIHQWPATLVQPVGSPLSLECTVEGTSNPNLYWYRQAAGRGLQLLFYSVGIGQISSEVPQNLSASRPQDRQFILSSKKLLLSDSGFYLCAWSEGEGQPQHFGDGTRLSIL.

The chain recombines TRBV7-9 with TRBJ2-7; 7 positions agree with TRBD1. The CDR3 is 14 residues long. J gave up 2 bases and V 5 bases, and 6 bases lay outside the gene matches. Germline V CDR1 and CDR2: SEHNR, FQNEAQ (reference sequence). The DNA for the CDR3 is TGTGCCAGCAGCCACCGGGACAGAGCCTACGAGCAGTACTTC. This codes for CASSHRDRAYEQYF.